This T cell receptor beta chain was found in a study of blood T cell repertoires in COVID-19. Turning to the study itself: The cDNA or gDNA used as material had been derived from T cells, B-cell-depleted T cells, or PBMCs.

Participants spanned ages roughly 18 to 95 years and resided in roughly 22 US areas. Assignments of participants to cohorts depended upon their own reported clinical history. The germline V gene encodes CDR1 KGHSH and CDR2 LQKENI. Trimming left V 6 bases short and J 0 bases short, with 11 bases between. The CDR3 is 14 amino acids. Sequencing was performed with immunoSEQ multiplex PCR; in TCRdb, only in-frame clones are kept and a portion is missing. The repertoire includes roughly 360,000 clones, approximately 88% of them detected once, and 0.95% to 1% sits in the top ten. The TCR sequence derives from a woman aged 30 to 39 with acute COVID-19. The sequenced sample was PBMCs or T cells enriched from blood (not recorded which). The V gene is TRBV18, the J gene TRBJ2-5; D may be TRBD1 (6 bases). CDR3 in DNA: TGTGCCAGCTCCCCCGGGACACACCAAGAGACCCAGTACTTC. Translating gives CASSPGTHQETQYF.